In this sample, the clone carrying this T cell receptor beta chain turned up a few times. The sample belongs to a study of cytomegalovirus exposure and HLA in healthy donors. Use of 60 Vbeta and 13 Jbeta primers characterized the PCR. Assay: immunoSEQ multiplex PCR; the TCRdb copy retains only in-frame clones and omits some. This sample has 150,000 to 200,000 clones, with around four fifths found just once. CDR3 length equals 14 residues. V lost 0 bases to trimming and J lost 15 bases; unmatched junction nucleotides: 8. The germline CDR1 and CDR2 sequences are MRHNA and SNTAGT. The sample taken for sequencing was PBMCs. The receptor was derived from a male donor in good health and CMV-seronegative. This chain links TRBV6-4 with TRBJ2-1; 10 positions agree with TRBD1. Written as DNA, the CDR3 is TGTGCCAGCAGTGACTCGGACAGGGGGACACCGTGGTTCTTC. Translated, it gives CASSDSDRGTPWFF.